This T cell receptor (beta chain) was sequenced in a study of response to subunit inactivated influenza vaccine listed by TCRdb under 2018. Describing the broader study: Deep quantitative profiling of the T cell receptor repertoire was used in the study to follow responses to a trivalent subunit inactivated influenza vaccine.

To note about this clonotype: Its target antigen remains unknown. Base qualities are not at hand, and no much larger clone is one base apart.

General study outcomes and caveats: It was suggested by the authors that each seasonal influenza vaccination may recruit only a limited number of new T cells.

Receptor amplification or capture employed RT-PCR. The reads were generated on an Illumina HiSeq 2500. The public reads were reprocessed in TCRdb via fastp at Q25 and MiXCR, keeping in-frame beta chains. Rows with a matching CDR3 protein are joined into one entry that keeps the most common DNA and genes. Present in this sample are 650,000 to 800,000 distinct CDR3 sequences, roughly 20% of which were seen just once. Approximately 11% of the sample is in the top ten clones. V is pared back by 1 base and J by 4 bases, with 3 bases lying between the germline termini. CDR1 and CDR2 are read off the germline V gene (reference sequence) as LGHDT and YNNKEL. Reading from cysteine to phenylalanine, the CDR3 counts 12 amino acids. The kept DNA is CDR3 alone, 36 bases in frame from the first base.

This receptor was identified in a man between 50 and 59 years old who received an inactivated influenza vaccine. Donor details come from another sample of the same person, matched by shared clones. This chain is built from TRBV3-1 and TRBJ2-3; too little of a D gene remains to name it. The sample here was PBMCs from blood, taken roughly 5 days after vaccination. The CDR3 region has the sequence CASSQAADTQYF. The DNA reads as follows: TGTGCCAGCAGCCAAGCAGCAGATACGCAGTATTTT.